In this sample, the clone carrying this T cell receptor (beta chain) turned up a few times. The data are from a study of blood T cell repertoires in COVID-19. Whole-study context: The United States, Italy and Spain supplied acute and convalescent COVID-19 samples. Nucleic acid was either cDNA or gDNA, and it came from T cells, B-cell-depleted T cells, or PBMCs.

Per the original methods: Estimated nucleated cell counts came from reference gene primer amplification. Method: immunoSEQ multiplex PCR; TCRdb's copy keeps in-frame clones and lacks some. That table gives V, J and clone size, and the DNA gave D and trimming. The data contain 100,000 to 150,000 clones, about nine tenths of them seen just once; the ten biggest clones take up around 4.7%. This TCR derives from a man aged 40-50 years with acute or convalescent COVID-19. The sample was peripheral blood.

CDR3 bases: TGTGCCAGCAGCAATTTAGCAGGGGGAATAGATCAGCCCCAGCATTTT. Its protein product is CASSNLAGGIDQPQHF. The genes are TRBV21-1 and TRBJ1-5; the tabulated D call, TRBD1, remains unverified against the DNA. TRBV21-1 counts as a pseudogene. The CDR3 spans 16 residues.